The clone carrying this T cell receptor (beta chain) was observed a few times. Its antigen is undetermined. TCRdb re-called the reads with MiXCR, one entry per CDR3 protein. The sample has about 740,000 distinct CDR3 sequences; around 30% are singletons. V was clipped by 6 bases and J by 4 bases; unmatched bases: 6. The CDR3 has 14 residues. These data belong to a study of T cell repertoires in cytomegalovirus infection. Study at large: Selected CMV epitopes included recently identified HLA-C-restricted ones as well as well-studied HLA-B-restricted ones. Indications came from public TCR beta signatures; they pointed to CMV infection and to a matching HLA type.

Findings and caveats of the study: Summed frequency of shared TCR beta families picked out CMV carriers who also had the relevant HLA. Predominance within the ex vivo response was attributable to HLA-C-restricted CMV-specific TCR beta clonotypes.

The sample was cultured PBMCs, taken from culture after CMV antigen stimulation. This chain joins TRBV12-3 or TRBV12-4 and TRBJ2-1; 7 positions match TRBD1. This sequence was found in a human donor in good health (CMV status not recorded). Some clones in this sample may be carry-over from other donors' samples. CDR3 nucleotides: TGTGCCAGCAGACGGACAGGCAGGTACAATGAGCAGTTCTTC. Translating gives CASRRTGRYNEQFF.